This TCR beta chain is drawn from a study of PD-1 blockade in classical Hodgkin lymphoma. Study-wide context: Intravenous nivolumab at 3 mg/kg was given to patients every 2 weeks.

Here immunoSEQ multiplex PCR was the method, and the copy in TCRdb shows in-frame clones only, minus some. Of about 8,200 clones in the sample, more than 70% are singletons; the top ten hold less than 25%. Every patient relapsed after autologous stem cell transplantation, and brentuximab vedotin exposure varied. Applied to thawed PBMCs, magnetic negative selection was the method used to isolate CD8+ T cells. This clone was seen once. Its antigen remains unknown. Findings of the study overall: A reduction in baseline TCR diversity was reportedly seen in newly diagnosed patients relative to healthy donors. Patients with a complete response exhibited baseline diversity comparable to newly diagnosed patients. Nothing has yet pinned down what causes the repertoire differences, possibly disease activity or prior therapy.

Germline lookup yields CDR1 GTSNPN and CDR2 SVGIG (reference sequence). The CDR3 runs 15 residues. The V segment lost 4 bases and the J segment 4 bases; nucleotides outside the gene matches: 9. The sequence derives from a human donor with classical Hodgkin lymphoma. The J gene is TRBJ2-3, the V gene TRBV30, with 9 bases lining up with TRBD2. The sample consisted of CD8+ T cells from blood, taken at baseline. This CDR3 reads CAWTWVAGVADTQYF. The CDR3 coding sequence is TGTGCCTGGACCTGGGTAGCGGGAGTGGCAGATACGCAGTATTTT.